This note documents a single T cell receptor beta chain sequence. Its matching antigen is unknown. CDR3 size: 12 residues. With 1 base clipped from V and 13 bases from J, the junction kept 4 bases outside the gene matches. Germline assignment: CDR1 SGHAT and CDR2 FQNNGV. The source of the sample is a study of T cell responses to AZD1222 COVID-19 vaccine. Study conclusions and caveats: Spike was spanned by vaccine-associated CD4 TCRs, which were dominant at 160-218 and 743-854. Nearly half of spike-specific TCRs reportedly go after variant regions that carry no mutations. Only six individuals given AZD1222 were seropositive at baseline. After two AZD1222 doses, spike-specific TCR breadth and depth rose versus day 0.

The data were produced by immunoSEQ multiplex PCR, yet TCRdb's version contains in-frame clones alone and is incomplete. This table has approximately 300,000 clones, about 94% appearing once. The rearrangement links TRBV11-2 to TRBJ2-1, with 7 nucleotides matching TRBD2. The origin of this receptor is an adult who received the AZD1222 COVID-19 vaccine. Sequencing used peripheral blood, obtained 28 days after the second AZD1222 dose. CDR3 bases: TGTGCCAGCAGCTTAGGGGGACTACACCAGTTCTTC. Amino acid sequence: CASSLGGLHQFF. Full variable domain (missing parts from reference TRBV11-2 and TRBJ2-1): EAGVAQSPRYKIIEKRQSVAFWCNPISGHATLYWYQQILGQGPKLLIQFQNNGVVDDSQLPKDRFSAERLKGVDSTLKIQPAKLEDSAVYLCASSLGGLHQFFGPGTRLTVL.